This T cell receptor (beta chain) was sequenced for a study of cytomegalovirus exposure and HLA in healthy donors. Use of 60 Vbeta and 13 Jbeta primers characterized the PCR. Assay: immunoSEQ multiplex PCR; the TCRdb copy retains only in-frame clones and omits some. The sample lists more than 85,000 clones, about four fifths occurring once. Per germline, CDR1 SGHRS and CDR2 YFSETQ. This CDR3 is built from 13 residues. V shed 0 bases and J shed 5 bases, with 9 bases lying between them. The chain carries TRBV5-1 and TRBJ2-7; a weak D match, TRBD1 (5 bases). The origin of this receptor is a male donor in good health and CMV-seropositive. The sample consisted of PBMCs. This chain's CDR3 is CASSLDWGDEQYF. In nucleotides, the CDR3 is TGCGCCAGCAGCTTGGACTGGGGCGACGAGCAGTACTTC.